This record covers a single TCR beta chain. The CDR3 covers 16 residues. The germline V gene encodes CDR1 MNHNS and CDR2 SASEGT. V lost 0 bases, J lost 1 base, and 12 bases lay in between. This specimen belongs to a study of blood T cell repertoires in COVID-19. About the research overall: Whether acute or convalescent, the COVID-19 samples came from the United States, Italy and Spain. PBMCs, B-cell-depleted T cells, or T cells were the source of the cDNA or gDNA that made up the material.

Followed longitudinally, the Seattle patients had been enrolled during active infection. Repertoires were generated with immunoSEQ multiplex PCR, while TCRdb's copy carries only in-frame clones and drops some. The sample holds about 52,000 clones, around 85% seen once. V and J are TRBV6-1 and TRBJ2-5; D may be TRBD2 (7 bases). Sequenced sample: peripheral blood. This clonotype originated in a woman of 80 years or more with COVID-19, enrolled during active disease. CDR3 coding DNA: TGTGCCAGCAGTGAAGCGGGAGGGACATTCCAAGAGACCCAGTACTTC. Translating gives CASSEAGGTFQETQYF.